The 17 T cell receptor beta chains listed next were all sequenced from one sample in a study of shared clonotypes between healthy human individuals. Method: immunoSEQ multiplex PCR; TCRdb's copy keeps in-frame clones and lacks some. This table holds some 2.4 million clones, roughly 93% found once. Sequences were obtained from naive CD4+ T cells from PBMCs. The subset was: CD45RA+ positively selected. The receptors here all came from a man younger than 30 in good health. Some clones in this sample may be carry-over from other donors' samples.

The sample holds a few counts of this clone. The V and J genes are TRBV10-1 and TRBJ1-1, with 7 nucleotides matching TRBD1. Germline CDR1 reads WNHNN; CDR2 reads SYGVQD (reference sequence). The ends lost 6 bases at V and 1 base at J; junction bases unmatched: 5. The CDR3 runs 14 residues. CDR3 sequence reads: CASRPGQANTEAFF. The CDR3 bases are TGCGCCAGCAGACCCGGACAGGCGAACACTGAAGCTTTCTTT.

This chain uses TRBV4-3 with TRBJ1-1; the D is unclear. Per the germline V gene, CDR1 is LGHNA and CDR2 is YSLEER. Trimming shortened V by 0 bases and J by 10 bases, and 18 bases separated the two germline ends. CDR3 length: 15 amino acids. The CDR3 region has the DNA TGCGCCAGCAGCCAAGATAACGGCCCGGGAGCACGAGCTTTCTTT. Translation: CASSQDNGPGARAFF.

The rearrangement links TRBV14 to TRBJ2-1, with 7 positions matching TRBD1. V gave up 3 bases and J gave up 3 bases; unmatched junction bases: 14. The CDR3 has 18 amino acids. Germline loops: CDR1 SGHDN, CDR2 FVKESK. As DNA, the CDR3 is TGTGCCAGCAGCCAGTACCCTCAAAGGGGGCGCGTCTACAATGAGCAGTTCTTC. This codes for CASSQYPQRGRVYNEQFF.

The V and J genes are TRBV19 and TRBJ1-1; D remains ambiguous. The CDR3 totals 14 residues. Trimming removed 6 bases from V and 4 bases from J, with 15 bases in between. Germline V gene sequence: CDR1 LNHDA, CDR2 SQIVND (reference sequence). CDR3 in amino acids: CASSNSGIGTEAFF. The CDR3 nucleotides read TGTGCCAGTAGCAACAGTGGAATTGGCACTGAAGCTTTCTTT.

The chain is built from TRBV5-5 and TRBJ2-7; weak D call: TRBD1 (6 bases). The CDR3 has 16 amino acids. Germline CDR1 SGHKS, CDR2 YYEKEE (reference sequence). Trimming shortened V by 1 base and J by 0 bases, and 14 bases separated the two germline ends. CDR3 sequence reads: CASSLTLSGDSYEQYF. For the CDR3, the DNA is TGTGCCAGCAGCTTGACGTTGTCAGGGGACTCCTACGAGCAGTACTTC.

V and J are TRBV2 and TRBJ2-2; D may be TRBD1 or TRBD2 (5 bases each). Germline assignment: CDR1 SNHLY and CDR2 FYNNEI. The length of the CDR3 is 16 residues. V lost 7 bases and J lost 1, with 16 bases in between. The CDR3 loop is CASKGPQGRNTGELFF. In nucleotides, the CDR3 is TGTGCCAGCAAGGGCCCCCAGGGACGGAACACCGGGGAGCTGTTTTTT.

The chain has TRBV5-8 and TRBJ2-7; 8 positions match TRBD1. Germline loops: CDR1 SGHTS, CDR2 YDEGEE. V lost 0 bases and J lost 3; bases outside the gene matches: 5. The CDR3 is made up of 15 amino acids. The CDR3 sequence: CASSLGQGSIYEQYF. CDR3 nucleotides: TGTGCCAGCAGCTTGGGACAGGGGTCCATCTACGAGCAGTACTTC. The full variable domain, with the rest looked up from reference TRBV5-8 and TRBJ2-7, is EAGVTQSPTHLIKTRGQQATLRCSPISGHTSVYWYQQALGLGLQFLLWYDEGEERNRGNFPPRFSGRQFPNYSSELNVNALELEDSALYLCASSLGQGSIYEQYFGPGTRLTVT.

The chain combines TRBV13 with TRBJ1-2, with unresolved D. Between the trimmed V and J ends, which lost 5 bases and 4 bases, there was a span of 14 bases. Germline lookup yields CDR1 PRHDT and CDR2 FYEKMQ (reference sequence). CDR3 length: 14 residues. CDR3 sequence: CASSTRLILYGYTF. In DNA form, the CDR3 reads TGTGCCAGCAGCACGCGACTGATCCTCTATGGCTACACCTTC.

The chain combines TRBV6-5 with TRBJ2-1, with D unresolved. The CDR3 consists of 15 residues. Germline V gene data show CDR1 as MNHEY and CDR2 as SVGAGI. V was cut by 0 bases and J by 3 bases, with 9 bases left in between. DNA of the CDR3: TGTGCCAGCAGTTACTCTCTAGGTCGCTACAATGAGCAGTTCTTC. Translating gives CASSYSLGRYNEQFF.

A few counts support this clone. The chain recombines TRBV15 with TRBJ2-7; TRBD1 might be the D (6 bases). Germline CDR1 LNHNV, CDR2 YYDKDF (reference sequence). The V end was cut by 0 bases, the J end by 3 bases, with 12 bases between. The CDR3 spans 15 residues. CDR3 amino acids: CATSRDLGRGYEQYF. The CDR3 nucleotides read TGTGCCACCAGCAGAGATCTCGGCAGGGGCTACGAGCAGTACTTC.

The rearrangement uses TRBV5-8 and TRBJ2-3; unclear D gene. Germline V gene lookup returns CDR1 SGHTS and CDR2 YDEGEE. Deletions cut 2 bases from V and 4 bases from J, with 23 bases between. This CDR3 contains 18 residues. The CDR3 reads CASSFNLPGFIAPDTQYF. As DNA, the CDR3 is TGTGCCAGCAGCTTTAATTTGCCCGGCTTTATAGCTCCAGATACGCAGTATTTT.

V and J are TRBV5-1 and TRBJ2-7, with D possibly matching TRBD2 (5 bases). With 4 bases removed from V and 5 bases from J, the gap between germline ends came to 19 bases. The CDR3 sequence is 15 residues long. CDR1 and CDR2 (germline): SGHRS, YFSETQ. The DNA for the CDR3 is TGCGCCAGCAGCGCATCCCCCGGGGTCCCCCACGAGCAGTACTTC. Its protein product is CASSASPGVPHEQYF.

This clone occurred once. The chain's CDR3 is CASSLLAASSYNEQFF. CDR3 coding DNA: TGTGCCAGCAGCTTATTAGCGGCAAGCTCCTACAATGAGCAGTTCTTC. This rearrangement joins TRBV7-3 to TRBJ2-1; tentatively, D is TRBD2 (6 bases). Trimming took 2 bases from V and 0 from J, leaving 11 bases between them. The CDR3 is made up of 16 amino acids. CDR1 is SGHTA, CDR2 FQGTGA, per germline.

This chain joins TRBV28 and TRBJ2-5; 8 nucleotides align to TRBD2. J gave up 14 bases and V 3 bases, and 14 bases lay outside the gene matches. The CDR3 is made up of 14 amino acids. The germline V gene has CDR1 MDHEN and CDR2 SYDVKM. CDR3: CASSFGAGRVPPYF. In DNA form, the CDR3 reads TGTGCCAGCAGTTTCGGTGCCGGGAGGGTCCCTCCTTACTTC.

This clone has just one count. V usage is TRBV7-9 and J usage is TRBJ1-4, with D perhaps matching TRBD1 (5 bases). CDR1 and CDR2 from the germline V gene are SEHNR and FQNEAQ (reference sequence). Trimming shortened V by 6 bases and J by 5 bases, and 16 bases separated the two germline ends. The CDR3 is 15 residues long. The CDR3 region is CASSGAAAPNEKLFF. CDR3 DNA: TGTGCCAGCAGTGGGGCCGCGGCACCCAATGAAAAACTGTTTTTT.

This chain connects TRBV28 to TRBJ2-5; 7 bases are shared with TRBD1. Matching the DNA end better, TRBJ2-7 makes the J call doubtful. Per germline, CDR1 MDHEN and CDR2 SYDVKM. The CDR3 has 13 amino acids. In DNA form, the CDR3 reads TGTGCCAGCAGTCGGACAGGCTACTACGAGCAGTACTTC. Its translation: CASSRTGYYEQYF.

On this clone itself: The sample contains more than one DNA sequence encoding this CDR3. The rearrangement joins TRBV7-3 to TRBJ2-5, with 8 bases identical to TRBD1. Germline assignment: CDR1 SGHTA and CDR2 FQGTGA. Losses at the gene ends were 2 bases for V and 5 bases for J; bases not matched to a gene: 7. The CDR3 sequence is 15 residues long. Here the CDR3 DNA reads TGTGCCAGCAGCTTAGGGGCAGGGGGCCGGGAGACCCAGTACTTC. Its translation is CASSLGAGGRETQYF. The whole variable domain, remainder taken from reference TRBV7-3 and TRBJ2-5, is GAGVSQTPSNKVTEKGKYVELRCDPISGHTALYWYRQSLGQGPEFLIYFQGTGAADDSGLPNDRFFAVRPEGSVSTLKIQRTERGDSAVYLCASSLGAGGRETQYFGPGTRLLVL.